This TCR beta chain was identified during a study of radiation and T cells in renal cell carcinoma. The length of the CDR3 is 15 residues. V lost 3 bases to trimming and J lost 3 bases; unmatched junction nucleotides: 7. Germline loops: CDR1 KGHSH, CDR2 LQKENI. As for this clone: The antigen remains undetermined.

Noted time point: blood 2 weeks post-SBRT. Stated treatment: 15 Gy SBRT to primary tumor, nephrectomy 4 weeks later. Blood was sampled at baseline, 2 weeks and 4 weeks after SBRT. Generated by immunoSEQ multiplex PCR, the TCRdb table keeps only in-frame clones and is missing some. In the table there are some 120,000 clones, 75% to 85% of which are singletons. Study results and limitations: In blood, top tumor clones expanded by 2 weeks, shrinking by 4.

The clonotype comes from a woman in her sixties or seventies with renal cell carcinoma. This specimen consisted of blood, obtained from a patient whose treatment included radiotherapy and nephrectomy. V and J are TRBV18 and TRBJ1-2; 7 bases fit TRBD1. The CDR3 spells CASSPTPDRDYGYTF. The CDR3 DNA follows: TGTGCCAGCTCACCTACGCCCGACAGGGACTATGGCTACACCTTC.